What follows are 29 T cell receptor beta chains derived from one specimen sequenced in a study of blood T cells in healthy people across ages. A second PCR of about 7 to 12 cycles used a sample-barcoded 5' primer and a J-beta primer mix. From the 5' RACE reads, TCRdb called clonotypes with MiXCR, one entry per CDR3 protein. The data contain 790,000 or so distinct CDR3 sequences, around 50% of them singletons. Sequencing used blood. Receptors were obtained from an elderly man in good health.

This clonotype was counted a few times. The chain employs TRBV12-3 or TRBV12-4 and TRBJ2-5; D is perhaps TRBD1 (5 bases). The V end was cut by 5 bases, the J end by 3 bases, with 13 bases between. The CDR3 has 14 amino acids. This chain's CDR3 is CASSPLDREETQYF. CDR3 DNA sequence: TGTGCCAGCAGTCCCCTTGACAGAGAAGAGACCCAGTACTTC.

The DNA for the CDR3 is TGTGCCAGCAGTTTATCGATAGGGGGGTATGGCTACGAGCAGTACTTC. It yields the protein CASSLSIGGYGYEQYF. The gene calls are TRBV27 and TRBJ2-4; D possibly matches TRBD1 or TRBD2 (6 bases each). The end of the DNA is better explained by TRBJ2-7, so the J call may be wrong. CDR1 and CDR2 (germline): MNHEY, SMNVEV (reference sequence). The CDR3 runs to 16 residues.

This clonotype was seen more than once but under ten times. The rearrangement links TRBV12-3 or TRBV12-4 to TRBJ2-3; 7 bases line up with TRBD1. The CDR3 length is 12 residues. V shed 8 bases, J shed 6 bases, and the junction held 5 bases outside the gene matches. CDR3 loop: CASRDRADTQYF. CDR3 DNA: TGTGCCAGCCGAGACAGGGCCGATACGCAGTATTTT.

This clonotype turned up a few times. The chain employs TRBV2 and TRBJ1-2; D call uncertain. The CDR3 loop spans 13 amino acids. CDR1 and CDR2 (germline): SNHLY, FYNNEI. Trimming removed 7 bases at V and 6 bases at J, with 15 bases between. CDR3 protein: CASNLDGNNGYTF. CDR3 DNA sequence: TGTGCCAGCAACCTGGACGGAAACAATGGCTACACCTTC.

The chain uses TRBV5-1 and TRBJ2-1; D is possibly TRBD1 (5 bases). Germline V gene data show CDR1 as SGHRS and CDR2 as YFSETQ. V was clipped by 4 bases and J by 0 bases, with 14 bases between them. The CDR3 is 16 amino acids. This CDR3 reads CASSLRASSSYNEQFF. The CDR3 DNA sequence: TGCGCCAGCAGCCTCAGGGCCTCTAGCTCCTACAATGAGCAGTTCTTC. The full variable domain, with the rest looked up from reference TRBV5-1 and TRBJ2-1, is KAGVTQTPRYLIKTRGQQVTLSCSPISGHRSVSWYQQTPGQGLQFLFEYFSETQRNKGNFPGRFSGRQFSNSRSEMNVSTLELGDSALYLCASSLRASSSYNEQFFGPGTRLTVL.

J is TRBJ1-5 and V is TRBV27, with TRBD1 as a possible D gene (6 bases). Germline lookup yields CDR1 MNHEY and CDR2 SMNVEV (reference sequence). There are 14 residues in the CDR3. V was cut by 7 bases and J by 6 bases, with 16 bases left in between. CDR3 sequence: CASTPIRGSQPQHF. The CDR3 DNA follows: TGTGCCAGCACCCCGATAAGGGGGAGTCAGCCCCAGCATTTT.

The CDR3 here is CASSVPGQGFQPQHF. The DNA of the CDR3 is TGTGCCAGCAGCGTTCCGGGACAGGGTTTTCAGCCCCAGCATTTT. The rearrangement uses TRBV2 and TRBJ1-5; 9 bases fit TRBD1. V was pared by 6 bases and J by 6 bases, with 9 bases of the junction left unmatched. The CDR3 totals 15 residues. CDR1 and CDR2 from the germline V gene are SNHLY and FYNNEI.

This clonotype showed up many times. This chain joins TRBV7-2 and TRBJ1-1; D is uncertain. CDR3 size: 14 residues. Germline lookup yields CDR1 SGHTA and CDR2 FQGNSA. Trimming stripped 3 bases from V and 1 base from J, with 9 bases between. CDR3 in amino acids: CASSLEHSNTEAFF. In DNA, the CDR3 is TGTGCCAGCAGCTTGGAACACTCGAACACTGAAGCTTTCTTT.

The V and J genes are TRBV5-1 and TRBJ2-1; D is undetermined. This CDR3 is 13 amino acids long. The germline CDR1 and CDR2 sequences are SGHRS and YFSETQ. The V gene lost 4 bases and the J gene lost 5 bases, with 10 bases spanning the gap. The CDR3 DNA reads as TGCGCCAGCAGCCCCTACAGCAACAATGAGCAGTTCTTC. Translation gives CASSPYSNNEQFF.

This clonotype was observed many times. The J gene is TRBJ2-1, the V gene TRBV12-3 or TRBV12-4; TRBD2 matches 8 bases. CDR3 size: 15 residues. The V segment lost 3 bases and the J segment 7 bases; nucleotides outside the gene matches: 8. The CDR3 loop reads CASSFRSGRSNEQFF. The CDR3 nucleotides read TGTGCCAGCAGTTTCCGGAGCGGGAGAAGTAATGAGCAGTTCTTC.

As concerns this clonotype: One junction end disagrees with the germline gene, perhaps due to a read error. The CDR3 sequence is CASGLAATPETQYF. Written as DNA, the CDR3 is TGTGCCAGCGGCTTAGCGGCAACCCCAGAGACCCAGTACTTC. J is TRBJ2-4 and V is TRBV7-8, with D tentatively TRBD2 (6 bases). Judging by the DNA end, TRBJ2-5 fits better; the J call may be wrong. The CDR3 has 14 residues. Germline lookup yields CDR1 SGHVS and CDR2 FQNEAQ.

This clonotype was observed a handful of times. The V gene is TRBV12-3 or TRBV12-4, the J gene TRBJ2-3; 9 positions agree with TRBD2. This CDR3 comprises 16 residues. J lost 4 bases, V lost 4 bases, and 9 bases had no gene match. CDR3 in amino acids: CASSSSLAGVADTQYF. The CDR3 DNA reads TGTGCCAGCAGTTCCTCTTTAGCGGGAGTGGCAGATACGCAGTATTTT.

V gene TRBV28 combines with J gene TRBJ2-3; tentative D call: TRBD2 (5 bases). CDR1 MDHEN and CDR2 SYDVKM come from the germline V gene. This CDR3 comprises 14 residues. Deletions cut 8 bases from V and 1 base from J, with 13 bases between. The DNA for the CDR3 is TGTGCCAGCGACCCCGCGAGGGGCACAGATACGCAGTATTTT. Its translation: CASDPARGTDTQYF.

The CDR3 sequence: CASSSPGVHVEQFF. In DNA form, the CDR3 reads TGTGCCAGCAGCTCCCCAGGGGTGCACGTTGAGCAGTTCTTC. The chain combines TRBV11-3 with TRBJ2-1; a weak D match, TRBD1 (6 bases). CDR1 is SGHNT, CDR2 YENEEA, per germline. Trimming pared 4 bases from V and 9 bases from J, leaving 16 bases between. The CDR3 is 14 amino acids.

This chain uses TRBV12-3 or TRBV12-4 with TRBJ2-3, with D unclear. Trimming cost V 3 bases and J 1 base, with 11 bases left between them. CDR3 size: 15 residues. The CDR3: CASSFNTVGTDTQYF. The CDR3 DNA is TGTGCCAGCAGTTTTAATACAGTGGGCACAGATACGCAGTATTTT.

On this clonotype itself: This may come from a read error, since a much larger clone is one base off. This chain uses TRBV7-2 with TRBJ2-1; 10 nucleotides agree with TRBD2. After removal of 10 bases from V and 7 bases from J, the junction contained 10 bases not matched to a gene. In germline, CDR1 is SGHTA, CDR2 FQGNSA. The CDR3 has 14 amino acids. CDR3 amino acids: CATTSAGGKNEQFF. CDR3 in DNA: TGTGCCACCACCTCAGCGGGAGGGAAGAATGAGCAGTTCTTC.

The rearrangement joins TRBV6-2 or TRBV6-3 to TRBJ2-5; TRBD2 matches at 14 bases. The DNA end lines up better with TRBJ2-7; the J call may be wrong. There are 15 residues in the CDR3. Germline CDR1 and CDR2: MNHEY and SVGEGT. CDR3 in DNA: TGTGCCAGCAGAGGACTAGCGGGAGGATCCTACGAGCAGTACTTC. Protein: CASRGLAGGSYEQYF.

This clonotype has only one observation. The chain uses TRBV29-1 and TRBJ2-5; 8 positions agree with TRBD1. Per germline, CDR1 SQVTM and CDR2 ANQGSEA. The CDR3 totals 13 residues. The ends lost 7 bases at V and 11 bases at J; junction bases unmatched: 15. CDR3 residues: CSAQGAGGEVQYF. The DNA of the CDR3 is TGCAGCGCTCAGGGGGCCGGGGGAGAAGTACAGTACTTC. The full variable domain, rest sourced from reference TRBV29-1 and TRBJ2-5, is SAVISQKPSRDICQRGTSLTIQCQVDSQVTMMFWYRQQPGQSLTLIATANQGSEATYESGFVIDKFPISRPNLTFSTLTVSNMSPEDSSIYLCSAQGAGGEVQYFGPGTRLLVL.

This chain links TRBV2 with TRBJ1-5, with a possible D match to TRBD1 (5 bases). Germline V gives CDR1 SNHLY, CDR2 FYNNEI. This CDR3 is 14 amino acids long. Trimming removed 3 bases from V and 7 bases from J, with 13 bases in between. In DNA, the CDR3 is TGTGCCAGCAGTGACCCAGGGAACGCGCAGCCCCAGCATTTT. It encodes CASSDPGNAQPQHF.

This clonotype was detected only a few times. V usage is TRBV6-2 or TRBV6-3 and J usage is TRBJ2-1, with 11 positions matching TRBD2. V trimming: 0 bases; J trimming: 9 bases; junction bases outside the gene matches: 13. Germline CDR1 is MNHEY and CDR2 is SVGEGT. There are 18 residues in the CDR3. CDR3: CASSYSYQLAGVEVEQFF. CDR3 bases: TGTGCCAGCAGTTACTCCTACCAACTAGCGGGAGTTGAGGTTGAGCAGTTCTTC.

Only a few counts were recorded for this clonotype. Here the CDR3 DNA reads TGCGCCAGCAGCTTGTCACTAGCGGACACAGATACGCAGTATTTT. Its translation: CASSLSLADTDTQYF. This chain links TRBV5-1 with TRBJ2-3, with TRBD2 identical over 8 bases. The CDR3 loop spans 15 amino acids. The ends lost 1 base at V and 2 bases at J; junction bases unmatched: 3. Germline V gene data show CDR1 as SGHRS and CDR2 as YFSETQ.

V usage is TRBV20-1 and J usage is TRBJ2-7; no clear D gene. CDR3 length: 14 amino acids. The germline V gene encodes CDR1 DFQATT and CDR2 SNEGSKA (reference sequence). With 1 base removed from V and 5 bases from J, the gap between germline ends came to 15 bases. CDR3 nucleotides: TGCAGTGCTAGAGCAGTGACACCCATCGACGAGCAGTACTTC. Translated: CSARAVTPIDEQYF.

V is TRBV14 and J is TRBJ2-5; 12 nucleotides align to TRBD2. In germline, CDR1 is SGHDN, CDR2 FVKESK. CDR3 length: 16 amino acids. V dropped 2 bases and J dropped 11; count of bases not matched to a gene: 12. The CDR3 protein is CASSQPGLAGGNEQYF. The DNA of the CDR3 is TGTGCCAGCAGCCAACCGGGGCTAGCGGGAGGGAATGAGCAGTACTTC.

The V and J genes are TRBV12-3 or TRBV12-4 and TRBJ2-3; TRBD2 aligns across 7 bases. There are 17 residues in the CDR3. Losses at the gene ends were 5 bases for V and 3 bases for J; bases not matched to a gene: 14. As DNA, the CDR3 is TGTGCCAGCAGTGGGGGGTTTGGGCGGGAGATGACAGATACGCAGTATTTT. This translates into CASSGGFGREMTDTQYF.

The table lists this clonotype with a few counts. The V and J genes are TRBV6-1 and TRBJ2-4; D ambiguous. The length of the CDR3 is 16 residues. Per germline, CDR1 MNHNS and CDR2 SASEGT. V lost 5 bases to trimming and J lost 0 bases, with 14 bases between them. In DNA form, the CDR3 reads TGTGCCAGCAGTTCGTTCAGCGTACTAGCCAAAAACATTCAGTACTTC. Its translation: CASSSFSVLAKNIQYF.

V is TRBV12-3 or TRBV12-4 and J is TRBJ2-5, with 8 bases matching TRBD1. CDR3 length equals 15 residues. The junction had 10 bases not matched to a gene; V was cut back by 5 bases and J by 5 bases. Here the CDR3 reads CASSPLDRGRETQYF. The CDR3 nucleotides are TGTGCCAGCAGTCCGCTAGACAGGGGAAGGGAGACCCAGTACTTC.

The V call is TRBV9, the J call TRBJ1-2; the D is unclear. The germline V gene encodes CDR1 SGDLS and CDR2 YYNGEE. The germline V and J ends were trimmed by 0 bases and 8 bases, with 8 bases remaining between them. The CDR3 is made up of 12 amino acids. The DNA of the CDR3 is TGTGCCAGCAGCGTAGGGGGTGACGGCTACACCTTC. This gives the protein CASSVGGDGYTF.

V gene TRBV3-1 combines with J gene TRBJ2-6, with D unclear. The CDR3 spans 14 residues. The germline gives CDR1 LGHDT, CDR2 YNNKEL (reference sequence). V was clipped by 6 bases and J by 2 bases, with 8 bases between them. In DNA, the CDR3 is TGTGCCAGCAGTACAGTGACTGGGGCCAACGTCCTGACTTTC. This gives the protein CASSTVTGANVLTF. The whole variable domain, remainder taken from reference TRBV3-1 and TRBJ2-6, is DTAVSQTPKYLVTQMGNDKSIKCEQNLGHDTMYWYKQDSKKFLKIMFSYNNKELIINETVPNRFSPKSPDKAHLNLHINSLELGDSAVYFCASSTVTGANVLTFGAGSRLTVL.

The table lists this clonotype with a few counts. The rearrangement joins TRBV20-1 to TRBJ2-7; D gene uncertain. CDR3 length: 15 residues. Germline loops: CDR1 DFQATT, CDR2 SNEGSKA (reference sequence). Trimming took 1 base from V and 4 from J, leaving 17 bases between them. CDR3 in amino acids: CSARGKTAPPYEQYF. CDR3 DNA: TGCAGTGCTAGAGGGAAGACCGCACCACCGTACGAGCAGTACTTC.